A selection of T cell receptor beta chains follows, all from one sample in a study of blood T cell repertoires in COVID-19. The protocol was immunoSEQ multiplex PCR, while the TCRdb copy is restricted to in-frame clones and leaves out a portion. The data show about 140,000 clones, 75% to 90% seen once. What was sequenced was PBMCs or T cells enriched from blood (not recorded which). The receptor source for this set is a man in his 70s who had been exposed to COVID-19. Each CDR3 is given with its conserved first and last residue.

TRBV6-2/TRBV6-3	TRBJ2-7	CASSSGVYEQYF
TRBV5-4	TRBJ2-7	CASSIVSGSTYEQYF
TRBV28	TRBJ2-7	CASRSPGSGRTYEQYF
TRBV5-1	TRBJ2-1	CASSLALTSGGDEQFF
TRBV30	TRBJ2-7	CAWSVWRGRYEQYF
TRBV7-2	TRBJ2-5	CASSLGQGQETQYF
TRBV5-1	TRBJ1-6	CASSIYGTGGSPLHF
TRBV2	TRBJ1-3	CASSPGRSGNTIYF
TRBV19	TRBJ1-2	CASSMTRSANYGYTF
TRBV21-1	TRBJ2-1	CASSQLVAGVSYNEQFF
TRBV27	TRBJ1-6	CASSLAFSNSPLHF
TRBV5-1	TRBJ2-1	CASSLVAGGPAEQFF
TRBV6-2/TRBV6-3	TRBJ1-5	CASSYRTGAQPQHF
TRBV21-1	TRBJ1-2	CASSKPRDRDRNGYTF
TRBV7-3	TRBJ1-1	CASSFGTDTEAFF
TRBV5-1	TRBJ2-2	CASSLAGTGELFF
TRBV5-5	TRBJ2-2	CASSLRSGTVEGELFF
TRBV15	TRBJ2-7	CATSRSRDSYEQYF
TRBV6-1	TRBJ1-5	CASSDPESNQPQHF
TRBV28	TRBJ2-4	CASSINRGKGAKNIQYF
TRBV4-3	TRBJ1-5	CASSQDGRHQPQHF
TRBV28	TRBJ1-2	CASNRQGLYGYTF
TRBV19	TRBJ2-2	CASSIARGTTGELFF
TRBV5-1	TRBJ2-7	CASSLEGNPYEQYF
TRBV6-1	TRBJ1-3	CASSDRQGGGNTIYF
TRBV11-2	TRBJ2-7	CASSSSTGGGYEQYF
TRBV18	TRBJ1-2	CASSPGTEPNYGYTF
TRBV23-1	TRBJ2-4	CASSQSIQGRTKNIQYF
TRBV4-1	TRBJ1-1	CASQRTGVRDTEAFF
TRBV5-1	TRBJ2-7	CASSWGQGGEQYF
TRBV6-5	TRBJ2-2	CASIVGGNTGELFF
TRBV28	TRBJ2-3	CASRPGSSGGSTDTQYF
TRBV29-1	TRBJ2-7	CSAAPGLLDEQYF
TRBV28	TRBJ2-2	CASSFIAGVSDTGELFF
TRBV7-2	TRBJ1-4	CASSFQGVTNEKLFF
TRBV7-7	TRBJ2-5	CASSPMSGGQETQYF
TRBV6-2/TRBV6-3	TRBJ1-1	CASSYMPGQGSTEAFF
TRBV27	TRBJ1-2	CASSLGGRGYGYTF
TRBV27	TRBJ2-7	CASSLGTGGMGEQYF
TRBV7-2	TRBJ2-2	CASSLTGVGELFF
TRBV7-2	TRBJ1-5	CASTQGNSQPQHF
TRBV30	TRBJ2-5	CAWIPGIQETQYF
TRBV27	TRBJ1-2	CASSLQGAGGYTF
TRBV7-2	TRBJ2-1	CASSLAKGLGSYNEQFF
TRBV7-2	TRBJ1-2	CASSLGGGAYGYTF
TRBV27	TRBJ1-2	CASSTYRDRALRNYGYTF
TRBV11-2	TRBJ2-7	CASSSGTGTYEQYF
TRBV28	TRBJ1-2	CASSALGRANYGYTF
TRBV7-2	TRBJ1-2	CASSGQGNGYTF
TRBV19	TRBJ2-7	CASSPRGAFHGLGAYEQYF
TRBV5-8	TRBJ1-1	CASSLKRTGTEAFF
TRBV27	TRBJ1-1	CASSLGIGAYTEAFF
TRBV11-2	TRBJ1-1	CASSLQSLPVTEAFF
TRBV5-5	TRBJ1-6	CASSQWGTGDSPLHF
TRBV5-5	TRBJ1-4	CASSFGNEKLFF